The clone carrying this T cell receptor (beta chain) was observed a handful of times. The germline CDR1 and CDR2 sequences are ENHRY and SYGVKD. The CDR3 loop spans 12 amino acids. The ends were cut back, 8 bases at V and 4 bases at J, with 9 bases in the middle. TCRdb reprocessed the RT-PCR reads via MiXCR and lists one record per CDR3 protein. This table has more than 400,000 distinct CDR3 sequences, approximately 11% appearing once. This sample stems from a study of response to subunit inactivated influenza vaccine. This TCR was sampled from a man over 45 who received an inactivated influenza vaccine. V is TRBV10-3 and J is TRBJ1-5; the D gene is possibly TRBD1 (5 bases). Sequenced here: PBMCs from blood, sampled about 6 weeks after vaccination. For the CDR3, the DNA is TGTGCCATCGGGGCAGCTAATCAGCCCCAGCATTTT. Amino acids: CAIGAANQPQHF.